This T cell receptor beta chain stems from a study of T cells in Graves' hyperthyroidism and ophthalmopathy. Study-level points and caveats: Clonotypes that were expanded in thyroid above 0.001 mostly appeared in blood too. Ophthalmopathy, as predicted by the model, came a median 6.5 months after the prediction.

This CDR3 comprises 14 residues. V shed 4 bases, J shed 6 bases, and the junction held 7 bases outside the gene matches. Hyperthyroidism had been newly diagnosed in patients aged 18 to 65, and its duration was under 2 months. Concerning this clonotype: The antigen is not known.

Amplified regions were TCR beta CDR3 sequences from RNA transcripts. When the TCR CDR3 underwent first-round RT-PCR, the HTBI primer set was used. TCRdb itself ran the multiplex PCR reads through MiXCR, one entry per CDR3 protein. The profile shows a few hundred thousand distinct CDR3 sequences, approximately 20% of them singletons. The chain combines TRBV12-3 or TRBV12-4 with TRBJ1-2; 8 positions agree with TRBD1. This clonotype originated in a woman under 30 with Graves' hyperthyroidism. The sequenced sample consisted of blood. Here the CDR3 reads CASSSRGLKDGYTF. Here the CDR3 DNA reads TGTGCCAGCAGTTCCAGGGGGCTTAAGGATGGCTACACCTTC.